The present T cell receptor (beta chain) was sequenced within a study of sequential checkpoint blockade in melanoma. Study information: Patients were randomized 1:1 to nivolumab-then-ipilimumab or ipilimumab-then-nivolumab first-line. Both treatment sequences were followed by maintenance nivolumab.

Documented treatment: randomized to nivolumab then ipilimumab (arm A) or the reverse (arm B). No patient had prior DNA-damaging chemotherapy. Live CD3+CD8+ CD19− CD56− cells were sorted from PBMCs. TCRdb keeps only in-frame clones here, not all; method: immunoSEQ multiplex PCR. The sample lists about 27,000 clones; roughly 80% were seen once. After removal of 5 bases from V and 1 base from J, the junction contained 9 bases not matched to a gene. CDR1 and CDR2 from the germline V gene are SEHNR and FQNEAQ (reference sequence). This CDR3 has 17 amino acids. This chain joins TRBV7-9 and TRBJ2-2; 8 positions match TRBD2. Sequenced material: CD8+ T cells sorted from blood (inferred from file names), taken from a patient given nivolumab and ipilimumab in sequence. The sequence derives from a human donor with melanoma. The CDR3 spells CASSRPGGAKNTGELFF. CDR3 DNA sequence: TGTGCCAGCAGCCGTCCGGGAGGGGCCAAGAACACCGGGGAGCTGTTTTTT.